The clone carrying this TCR beta chain has just a few counts. Its antigen remains unknown. The 5'RACE method, run with constant-segment primers, produced TCR alpha and TCR beta cDNA libraries (carrying sample barcodes and UMIs). Via MiXCR, TCRdb re-called the 5' RACE reads, giving one row per CDR3 protein. The sample contains around 260,000 distinct CDR3 sequences, roughly 15% of which appear only once. The data belong to a study of T-cell memory formation after mild COVID-19. Background on the study: Clusters of TCRs were largely donor specific. Overall study results and limits: Second-wave clones peaking on day 37 lacked confirmed SARS-CoV-2 specificity.

Germline V CDR1 and CDR2: LNHNV, YYDKDF (reference sequence). V was trimmed by 0 bases and J by 6 bases, leaving 12 bases between them. The CDR3 is 14 amino acids. The sequence came from a young man who had mild COVID-19 (a few samples of this study predate the infection). Cell type and time point are not known. The rearrangement uses TRBV15 and TRBJ2-7; TRBD2 is a possible D gene (7 bases). Sequencing used PBMCs or a T cell subset sorted from them (not recorded which). CDR3 nucleotide sequence: TGTGCCACCAGCAGAGATCGGGGGGCCCCCGAGCAGTACTTC. This translates into CATSRDRGAPEQYF.